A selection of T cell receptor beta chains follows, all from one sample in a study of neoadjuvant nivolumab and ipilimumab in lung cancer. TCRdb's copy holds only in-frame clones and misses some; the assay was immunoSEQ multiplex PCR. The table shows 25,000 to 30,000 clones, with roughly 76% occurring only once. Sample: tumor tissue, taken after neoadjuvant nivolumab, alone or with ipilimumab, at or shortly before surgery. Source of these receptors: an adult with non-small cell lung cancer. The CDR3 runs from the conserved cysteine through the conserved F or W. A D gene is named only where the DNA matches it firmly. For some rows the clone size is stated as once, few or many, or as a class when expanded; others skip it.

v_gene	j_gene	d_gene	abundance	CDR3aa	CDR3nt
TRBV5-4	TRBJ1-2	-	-	CASRSLGEAGYTF	TGTGCCAGCCGCAGCCTAGGGGAGGCCGGCTACACCTTC
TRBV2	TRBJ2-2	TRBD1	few	CASRGQGRGTGELFF	TGTGCCAGCAGGGGACAGGGACGGGGTACCGGGGAGCTGTTTTTT
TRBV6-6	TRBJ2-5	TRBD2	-	CASSYSGTSGEAQYF	TGTGCCAGCAGTTACTCGGGGACTAGCGGGGAGGCCCAGTACTTC
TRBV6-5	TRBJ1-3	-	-	CASSSWGSGNTIYF	TGTGCCAGCAGTTCCTGGGGCTCTGGAAACACCATATATTTT
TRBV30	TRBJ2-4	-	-	CALEGASAKNIQYF	TGTGCCTTGGAGGGGGCCTCCGCCAAAAACATTCAGTACTTC
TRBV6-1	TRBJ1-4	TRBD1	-	CASRGGGDSSKLFF	TGTGCCAGCAGGGGAGGGGGGGACAGCTCAAAACTGTTTTTT
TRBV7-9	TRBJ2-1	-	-	CASSLALEGEQFF	TGTGCCAGCAGCTTAGCGTTGGAGGGCGAGCAGTTCTTC
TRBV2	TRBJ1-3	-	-	CASSEGVSYGNTIYF	TGTGCCAGCAGTGAAGGGGTATCGTATGGAAACACCATATATTTT
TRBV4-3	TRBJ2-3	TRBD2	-	CASSQGGGDTDTQYF	TGCGCCAGCAGCCAAGGCGGGGGAGACACAGATACGCAGTATTTT
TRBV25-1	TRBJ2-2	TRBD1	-	CASSVTGGLAGGELFF	TGTGCCAGCAGTGTAACAGGGGGCCTAGCAGGCGGGGAGCTGTTTTTT
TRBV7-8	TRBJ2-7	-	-	CASSLGRWGHEQYF	TGTGCCAGCAGCTTAGGGAGATGGGGACACGAGCAGTACTTC
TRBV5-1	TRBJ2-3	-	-	CASSLGQGGTDTQYF	TGCGCCAGCAGCTTGGGTCAGGGAGGCACAGATACGCAGTATTTT
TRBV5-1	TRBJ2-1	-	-	CASQTNSGNEQFF	TGCGCCAGCCAAACCAATAGCGGCAATGAGCAGTTCTTC
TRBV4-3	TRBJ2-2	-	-	CASSQERGSTGELFF	TGCGCCAGCAGCCAAGAAAGGGGTTCTACCGGGGAGCTGTTTTTT
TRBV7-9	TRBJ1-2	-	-	CASSLDLTREVGYTF	TGTGCCAGCAGCTTAGACTTAACCAGGGAGGTTGGCTACACCTTC
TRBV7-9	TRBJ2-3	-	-	CASSLKRDTQYF	TGTGCCAGCAGCTTAAAGCGAGATACGCAGTATTTT